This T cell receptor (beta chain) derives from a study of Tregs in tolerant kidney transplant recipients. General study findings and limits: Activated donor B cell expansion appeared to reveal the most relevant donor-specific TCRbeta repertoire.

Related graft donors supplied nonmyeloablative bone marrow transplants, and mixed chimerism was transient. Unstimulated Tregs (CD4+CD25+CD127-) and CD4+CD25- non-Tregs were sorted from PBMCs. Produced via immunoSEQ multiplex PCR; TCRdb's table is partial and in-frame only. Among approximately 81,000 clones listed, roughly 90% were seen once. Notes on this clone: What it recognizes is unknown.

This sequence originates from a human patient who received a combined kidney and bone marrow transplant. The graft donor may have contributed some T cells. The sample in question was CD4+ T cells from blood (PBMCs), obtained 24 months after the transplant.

CDR3 DNA sequence: TGTGCTAGTGGTCCCAACAAAGGGAGCTTAGCCAAAAACATTCAGTACTTC. Protein: CASGPNKGSLAKNIQYF. The genes are TRBV12-5 and TRBJ2-4; maybe TRBD2 (5 bases). CDR3 size: 17 residues. Germline CDR1 and CDR2: LGHNT and FRNRAP. V lost 5 bases, J lost 0 bases, and 17 bases lay in between.